This TCR beta chain was sequenced for a study of blood T cells in healthy people across ages. Roughly 10 milliliters of peripheral blood were drawn from each donor into EDTA-treated tubes. PCR was performed a second time for about 7 to 11 cycles using a sample-barcoded 5' primer and a J-beta primer mix. Each cDNA molecule, via a template-switch adaptor with 12 random nucleotides, was tagged. CDR3-containing paired-end reads numbered at least 2.5 million in each sample. One entry per CDR3 protein, called by TCRdb with MiXCR from the 5' RACE reads. The data show 1.8 million or so distinct CDR3 sequences, with about two fifths seen just once and 23% held by the top ten. From germline, CDR1 is MNHNY and CDR2 SVGAGI (reference sequence). The CDR3 length is 14 residues. V was trimmed by 4 bases and J by 7 bases, leaving 16 bases between them.

This receptor was taken from a human donor in good health. The rearrangement joins TRBV6-6 to TRBJ1-2, with D perhaps matching TRBD1 (6 bases). The sample was blood. The CDR3 bases are TGTGCCAGCAGTTTTTCAGGGGTCCGATGTGGCTACACCTTC. Its translation: CASSFSGVRCGYTF.